This is a list of T cell receptor beta chains from one sample in a study of T-cell memory formation after mild COVID-19. Each CDR3 protein gets one entry after TCRdb re-called the 5' RACE reads with MiXCR. The sample consists of around 400,000 distinct CDR3 sequences, approximately 24% of them appearing once. The specimen sequenced was PBMCs or a T cell subset sorted from them (not recorded which). These receptors were collected from an adult woman who had mild COVID-19 (a few samples of this study predate the infection). Cell type and time point are not known. Both conserved end residues are part of each CDR3.

CDR3 protein: CSARVSGTRGARAEQFF
V gene: TRBV20-1
J gene: TRBJ2-1

CDR3 protein: CASSGPRQGSNTGELFF
V gene: TRBV12-3/TRBV12-4
J gene: TRBJ2-2

CDR3 protein: CASSPGQPQYQPQHF
V gene: TRBV12-3/TRBV12-4
J gene: TRBJ1-5

CDR3 protein: CASSGSGLKDNEQFF
V gene: TRBV7-9
J gene: TRBJ2-1

CDR3 protein: CANLEGLAANNEQFF
V gene: TRBV6-5
J gene: TRBJ2-1

CDR3 protein: CAWGTGFEDTQYF
V gene: TRBV30
J gene: TRBJ2-3

CDR3 protein: CASSQDTGGRGYGYTF
V gene: TRBV4-1
J gene: TRBJ1-2

CDR3 protein: CASSTSEASYNEQFF
V gene: TRBV12-3/TRBV12-4
J gene: TRBJ2-1

CDR3 protein: CASSWGTGVTEAFF
V gene: TRBV5-1
J gene: TRBJ1-1

CDR3 protein: CASSQEYYSDRGDEQFF
V gene: TRBV14
J gene: TRBJ2-1